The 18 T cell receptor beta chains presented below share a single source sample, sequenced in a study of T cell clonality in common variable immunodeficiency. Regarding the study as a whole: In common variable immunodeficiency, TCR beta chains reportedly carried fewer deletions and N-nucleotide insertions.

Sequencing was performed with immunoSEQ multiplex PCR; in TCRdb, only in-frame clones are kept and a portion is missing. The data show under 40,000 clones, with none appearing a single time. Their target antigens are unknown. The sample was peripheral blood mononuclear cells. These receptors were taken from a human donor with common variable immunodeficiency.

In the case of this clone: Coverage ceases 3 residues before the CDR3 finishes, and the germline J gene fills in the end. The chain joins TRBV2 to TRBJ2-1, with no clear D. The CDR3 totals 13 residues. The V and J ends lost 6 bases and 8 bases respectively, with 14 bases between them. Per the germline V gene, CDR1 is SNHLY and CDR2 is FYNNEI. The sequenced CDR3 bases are TGTGCCAGCAGCGCCTACCGGGTCGATGAG. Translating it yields CASSAYRVDE. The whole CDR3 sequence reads CASSAYRVDEQFF.

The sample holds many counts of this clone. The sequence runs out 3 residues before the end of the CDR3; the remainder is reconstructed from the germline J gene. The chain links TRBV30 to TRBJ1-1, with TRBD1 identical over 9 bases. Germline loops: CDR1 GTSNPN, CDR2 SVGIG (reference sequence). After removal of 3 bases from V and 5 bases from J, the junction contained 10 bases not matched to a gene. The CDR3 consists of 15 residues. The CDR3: CAWRAGTGPRTEAFF. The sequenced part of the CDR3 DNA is TGTGCCTGGAGAGCGGGGACAGGGCCGAGGACTGAA.

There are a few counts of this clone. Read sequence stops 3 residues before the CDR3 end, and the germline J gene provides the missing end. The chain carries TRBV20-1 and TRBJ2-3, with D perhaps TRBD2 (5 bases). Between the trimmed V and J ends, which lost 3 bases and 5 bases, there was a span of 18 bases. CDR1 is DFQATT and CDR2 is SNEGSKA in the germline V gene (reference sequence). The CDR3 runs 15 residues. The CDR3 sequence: CSASVSEVFQDTQYF. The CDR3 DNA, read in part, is TGCAGTGCTAGTGTTAGCGAGGTTTTTCAAGATACG.

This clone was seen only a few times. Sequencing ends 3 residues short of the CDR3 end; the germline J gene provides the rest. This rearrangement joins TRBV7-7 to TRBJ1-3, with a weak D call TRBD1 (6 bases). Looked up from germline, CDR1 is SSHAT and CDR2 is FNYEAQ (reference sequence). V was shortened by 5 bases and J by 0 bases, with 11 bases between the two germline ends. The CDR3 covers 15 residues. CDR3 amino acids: CASSPDSASGNTIYF. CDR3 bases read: TGTGCCAGCAGCCCGGACAGCGCCTCTGGAAACACC.

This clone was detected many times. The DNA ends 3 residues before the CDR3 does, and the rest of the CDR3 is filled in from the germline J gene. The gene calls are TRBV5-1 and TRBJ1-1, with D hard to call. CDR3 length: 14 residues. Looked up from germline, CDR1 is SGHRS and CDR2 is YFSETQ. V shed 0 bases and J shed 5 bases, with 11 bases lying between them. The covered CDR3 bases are TGCGCCAGCAGCTTGGGAGTTCTAGTAACTGAA. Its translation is CASSLGVLVTE. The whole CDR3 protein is CASSLGVLVTEAFF. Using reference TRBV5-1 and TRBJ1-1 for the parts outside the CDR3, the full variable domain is KAGVTQTPRYLIKTRGQQVTLSCSPISGHRSVSWYQQTPGQGLQFLFEYFSETQRNKGNFPGRFSGRQFSNSRSEMNVSTLELGDSALYLCASSLGVLVTEAFFGQGTRLTVV.

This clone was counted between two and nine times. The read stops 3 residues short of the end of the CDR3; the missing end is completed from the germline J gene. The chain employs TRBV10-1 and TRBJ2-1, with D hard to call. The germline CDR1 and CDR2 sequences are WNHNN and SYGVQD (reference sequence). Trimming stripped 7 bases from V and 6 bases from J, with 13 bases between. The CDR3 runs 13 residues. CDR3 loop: CASNADLGNEQFF. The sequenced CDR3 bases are TGCGCCAGCAACGCCGACCTAGGCAATGAG.

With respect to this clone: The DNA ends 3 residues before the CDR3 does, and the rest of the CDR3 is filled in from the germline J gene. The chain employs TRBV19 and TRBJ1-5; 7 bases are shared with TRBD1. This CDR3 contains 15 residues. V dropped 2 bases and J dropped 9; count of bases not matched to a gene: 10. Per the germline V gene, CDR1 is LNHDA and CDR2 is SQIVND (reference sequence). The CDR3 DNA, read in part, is TGTGCCAGTAGTATAAAGGGACAGAACAGGAGGCCC. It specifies CASSIKGQNRRP. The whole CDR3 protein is CASSIKGQNRRPQHF.

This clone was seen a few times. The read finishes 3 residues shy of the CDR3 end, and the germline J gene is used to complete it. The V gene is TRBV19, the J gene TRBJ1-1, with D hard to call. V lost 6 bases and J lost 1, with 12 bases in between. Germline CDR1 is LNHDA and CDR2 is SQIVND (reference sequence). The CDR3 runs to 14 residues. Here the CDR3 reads CASRSRQKNTEAFF. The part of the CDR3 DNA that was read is TGTGCCAGTAGAAGTAGACAAAAGAACACTGAA.

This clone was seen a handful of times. CDR3: CASSRGPGNTIYF. Incomplete CDR3 DNA: TGTGCCAGTAGCAGGGGGCCGGGAAACACC. This chain links TRBV19 with TRBJ1-3, with 8 positions matching TRBD1. The read terminates 3 residues ahead of where the CDR3 ends, so the germline J gene completes it. Germline V lookup: CDR1 LNHDA, CDR2 SQIVND (reference sequence). V shed 6 bases and J 4 bases; nucleotides not matched to a gene: 2. The CDR3 extends over 13 amino acids.

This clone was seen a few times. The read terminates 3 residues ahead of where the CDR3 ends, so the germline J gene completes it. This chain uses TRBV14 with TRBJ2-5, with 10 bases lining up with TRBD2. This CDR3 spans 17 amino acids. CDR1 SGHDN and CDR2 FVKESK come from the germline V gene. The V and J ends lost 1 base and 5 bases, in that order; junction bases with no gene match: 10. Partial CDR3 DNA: TGTGCCAGCAGCCAAGGGGGCGAGACTAGCGGGTGGGAGACC. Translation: CASSQGGETSGWET. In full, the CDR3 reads CASSQGGETSGWETQYF. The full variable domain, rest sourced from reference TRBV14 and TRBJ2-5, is EAGVTQFPSHSVIEKGQTVTLRCDPISGHDNLYWYRRVMGKEIKFLLHFVKESKQDESGMPNNRFLAERTGGTYSTLKVQPAELEDSGVYFCASSQGGETSGWETQYFGPGTRLLVL.

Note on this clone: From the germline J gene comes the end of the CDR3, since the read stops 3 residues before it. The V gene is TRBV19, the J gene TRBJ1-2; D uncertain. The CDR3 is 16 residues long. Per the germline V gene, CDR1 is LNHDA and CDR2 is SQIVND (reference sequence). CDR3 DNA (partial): TGTGCCAGTAGTATAGATGGTAAACGGCTCGGGGAGGGC. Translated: CASSIDGKRLGEG. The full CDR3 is CASSIDGKRLGEGYTF. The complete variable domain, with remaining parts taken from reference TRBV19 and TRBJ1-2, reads DGGITQSPKYLFRKEGQNVTLSCEQNLNHDAMYWYRQDPGQGLRLIYYSQIVNDFQKGDIAEGYSVSREKKESFPLTVTSAQKNPTAFYLCASSIDGKRLGEGYTFGSGTRLTVV.

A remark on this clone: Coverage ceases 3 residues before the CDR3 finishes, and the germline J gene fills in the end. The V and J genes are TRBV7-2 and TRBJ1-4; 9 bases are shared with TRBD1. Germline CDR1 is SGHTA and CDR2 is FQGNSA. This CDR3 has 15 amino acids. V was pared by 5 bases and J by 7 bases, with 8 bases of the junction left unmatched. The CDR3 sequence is CASSGGGTGSEKLFF. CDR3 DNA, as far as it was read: TGTGCCAGCAGCGGAGGGGGGACAGGGTCTGAAAAA.

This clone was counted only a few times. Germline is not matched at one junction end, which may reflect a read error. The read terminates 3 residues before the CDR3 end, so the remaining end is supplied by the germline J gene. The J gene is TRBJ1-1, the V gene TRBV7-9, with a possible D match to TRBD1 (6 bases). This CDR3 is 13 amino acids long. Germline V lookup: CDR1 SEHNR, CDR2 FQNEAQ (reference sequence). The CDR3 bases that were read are TGTTCCAGCAGCTCAGGACAGAGTACTGAA. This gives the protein CSSSSGQSTE. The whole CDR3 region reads CSSSSGQSTEAFF. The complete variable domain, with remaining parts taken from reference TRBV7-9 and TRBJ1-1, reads DTGVSQNPRHKITKRGQNVTFRCDPISEHNRLYWYRQTLGQGPEFLTYFQNEAQLEKSRLLSDRFSAERPKGSFSTLEIQRTEQGDSAMYLCSSSSGQSTEAFFGQGTRLTVV.

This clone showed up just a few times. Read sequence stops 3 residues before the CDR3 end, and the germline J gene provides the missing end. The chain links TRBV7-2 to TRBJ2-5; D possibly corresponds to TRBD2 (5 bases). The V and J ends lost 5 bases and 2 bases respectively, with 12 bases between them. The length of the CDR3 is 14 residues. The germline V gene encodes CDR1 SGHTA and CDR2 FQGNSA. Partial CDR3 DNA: TGTGCCAGCAGCAAGGACTGGACTCAAGAGACC. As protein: CASSKDWTQET. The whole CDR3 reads CASSKDWTQETQYF.

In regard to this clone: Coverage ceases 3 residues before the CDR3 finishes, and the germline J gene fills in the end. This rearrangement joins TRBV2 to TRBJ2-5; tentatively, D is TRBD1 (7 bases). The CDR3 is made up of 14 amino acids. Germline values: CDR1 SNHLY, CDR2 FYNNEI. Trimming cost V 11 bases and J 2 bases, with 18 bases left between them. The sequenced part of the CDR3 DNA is TGTGCCGGTTCGGAGGGGGCAGGGCAAGAGACC. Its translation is CAGSEGAGQET. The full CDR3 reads CAGSEGAGQETQYF. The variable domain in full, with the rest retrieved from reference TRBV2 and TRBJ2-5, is EPEVTQTPSHQVTQMGQEVILRCVPISNHLYFYWYRQILGQKVEFLVSFYNNEISEKSEIFDDQFSVERPDGSNFTLKIRSTKLEDSAMYFCAGSEGAGQETQYFGPGTRLLVL.

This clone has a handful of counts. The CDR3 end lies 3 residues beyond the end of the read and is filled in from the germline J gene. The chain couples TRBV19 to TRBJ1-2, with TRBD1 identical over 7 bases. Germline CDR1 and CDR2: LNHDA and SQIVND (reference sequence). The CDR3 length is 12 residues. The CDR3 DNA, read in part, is TGTGCCAGTAGTAGACAGGGCCTCGGC. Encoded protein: CASSRQGLG. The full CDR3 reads CASSRQGLGYTF.

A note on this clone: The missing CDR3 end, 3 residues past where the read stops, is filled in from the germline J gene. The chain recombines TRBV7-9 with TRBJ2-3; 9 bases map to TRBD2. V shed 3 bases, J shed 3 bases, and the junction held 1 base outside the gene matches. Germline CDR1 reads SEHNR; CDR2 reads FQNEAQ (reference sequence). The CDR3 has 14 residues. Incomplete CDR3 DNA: TGTGCCAGCAGCTTTAGCGGGGGAACAGATACG. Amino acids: CASSFSGGTDT. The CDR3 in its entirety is CASSFSGGTDTQYF.

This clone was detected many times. CDR3 bases read: TGCAGTGCTAGAGATCTCAGGGGGACG. Amino acid sequence: CSARDLRGT. In full, the CDR3 is CSARDLRGTQYF. The rearrangement uses TRBV20-1 and TRBJ2-3, with 7 nucleotides matching TRBD1. The sequenced fragment ends 3 residues before the CDR3 boundary, so the rest is inferred from the germline J gene. CDR1 and CDR2 from the germline V gene are DFQATT and SNEGSKA (reference sequence). There are 12 residues in the CDR3.